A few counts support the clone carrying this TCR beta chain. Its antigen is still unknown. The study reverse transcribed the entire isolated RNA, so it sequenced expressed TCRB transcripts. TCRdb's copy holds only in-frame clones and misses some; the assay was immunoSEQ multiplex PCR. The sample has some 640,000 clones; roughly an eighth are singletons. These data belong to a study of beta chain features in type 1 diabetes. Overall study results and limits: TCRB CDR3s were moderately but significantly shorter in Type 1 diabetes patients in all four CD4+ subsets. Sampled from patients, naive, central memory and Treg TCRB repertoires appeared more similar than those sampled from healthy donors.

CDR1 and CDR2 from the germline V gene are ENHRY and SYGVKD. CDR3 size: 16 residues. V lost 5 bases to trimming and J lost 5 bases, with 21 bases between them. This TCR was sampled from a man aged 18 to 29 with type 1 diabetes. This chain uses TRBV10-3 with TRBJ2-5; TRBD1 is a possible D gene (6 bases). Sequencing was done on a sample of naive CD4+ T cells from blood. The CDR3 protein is CAISRSPDSFGETQYF. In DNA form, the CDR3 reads TGTGCCATCAGTCGATCACCGGACAGTTTCGGGGAGACCCAGTACTTC.